Given below is one TCR beta chain in context. The sample originates from a study of radiotherapy plus CTLA-4 blockade in lung cancer. Whole-study context: Objective responses were recorded in 15% to 20% of patients, with disease control recorded in about 29%.

The protocol was immunoSEQ multiplex PCR, while the TCRdb copy is restricted to in-frame clones and leaves out a portion. The sample records some 60,000 clones, around 85% being singletons. V gave up 1 base and J gave up 6 bases, with 7 bases separating them. Germline CDR1 and CDR2: MNHNS and SASEGT. The CDR3 spans 13 residues. The starting material was peripheral blood, obtained from a patient treated with radiotherapy plus ipilimumab. This receptor was obtained from a human donor with non-small cell lung cancer who had a complete response to radiotherapy plus ipilimumab. V gene TRBV6-1 combines with J gene TRBJ1-5, with D possibly being TRBD1 (5 bases). CDR3 sequence: CASSEGRGQPQHF. The CDR3, as DNA: TGTGCCAGCAGTGAAGGAAGGGGTCAGCCCCAGCATTTT.